The sequence of this T cell receptor beta chain was determined in a study of blood T cell repertoires in COVID-19. Overall study context: There were acute and convalescent COVID-19 samples, and they came from the United States, Italy and Spain.

There are 17 residues in the CDR3. Germline V gene lookup returns CDR1 MDHEN and CDR2 SYDVKM. V shed 3 bases and J 5 bases; nucleotides not matched to a gene: 11. Here immunoSEQ multiplex PCR was the method, and the copy in TCRdb shows in-frame clones only, minus some. This table holds 60,000 to 80,000 clones, roughly 80% found once. The chain is built from TRBV28 and TRBJ1-5, with TRBD1 matching over 9 bases. The clonotype comes from a woman between 40 and 55 years old with acute COVID-19. The sample comprised PBMCs or T cells enriched from blood (not recorded which). The CDR3 here is CASSFKDRGKVDQPQHF. The DNA of the CDR3 is TGTGCCAGCAGTTTCAAGGACAGGGGTAAGGTAGATCAGCCCCAGCATTTT.